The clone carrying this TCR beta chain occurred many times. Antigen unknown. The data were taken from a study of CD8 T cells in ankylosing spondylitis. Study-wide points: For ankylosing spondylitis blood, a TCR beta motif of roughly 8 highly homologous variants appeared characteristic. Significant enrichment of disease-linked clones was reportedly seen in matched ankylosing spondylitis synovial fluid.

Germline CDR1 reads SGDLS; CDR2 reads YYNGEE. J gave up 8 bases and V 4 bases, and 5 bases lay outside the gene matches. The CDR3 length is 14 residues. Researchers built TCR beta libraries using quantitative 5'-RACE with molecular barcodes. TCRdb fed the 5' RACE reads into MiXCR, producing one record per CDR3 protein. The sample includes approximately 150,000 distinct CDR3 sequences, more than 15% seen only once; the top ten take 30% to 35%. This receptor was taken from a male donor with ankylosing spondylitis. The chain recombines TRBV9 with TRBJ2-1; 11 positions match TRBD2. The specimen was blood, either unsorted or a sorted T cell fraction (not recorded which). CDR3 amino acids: CASSHSGRVDEQFF. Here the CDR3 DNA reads TGTGCCAGCAGCCATAGCGGGAGGGTTGATGAGCAGTTCTTC.